The 5 T cell receptor beta chains below all came from one sample that was sequenced in a study of naive and memory T cell subsets. An equimolar mix of two oligonucleotides served as the beta constant-region primer for TRBC1 and TRBC2. TCRdb fed the UMI-ligation and nested PCR reads into MiXCR, producing one record per CDR3 protein. The table includes 65,000 to 85,000 distinct CDR3 sequences, around 14% detected once. The sequenced material came from central memory CD4+ T cells from blood. These receptors were taken from a human donor in good health.

This clonotype was found a few times. The J gene is TRBJ2-7, the V gene TRBV18; D is possibly TRBD1 or TRBD2 (5 bases each). This CDR3 has 13 amino acids. Deletions cut 4 bases from V and 6 bases from J, with 13 bases between. Germline V gene lookup returns CDR1 KGHSH and CDR2 LQKENI. The CDR3 DNA is TGTGCCAGCTCACTTTCCGAAGGGACCGAGCAGTACTTC. This encodes CASSLSEGTEQYF.

The chain joins TRBV12-3 or TRBV12-4 to TRBJ1-5; D remains ambiguous. Trimming took 1 base from V and 1 from J, leaving 8 bases between them. The CDR3 sequence is 15 residues long. The CDR3 DNA sequence: TGTGCCAGCAGTTTAGTGGCAGGCAGCAATCAGCCCCAGCATTTT. Translated, it gives CASSLVAGSNQPQHF.

The V call is TRBV4-3, the J call TRBJ1-5; no firm D call. Germline CDR1 is LGHNA and CDR2 is YSLEER. V was cut by 0 bases and J by 5 bases, with 8 bases left in between. CDR3 length: 14 amino acids. CDR3 sequence (DNA): TGCGCCAGCAGCCAAGATCGGGGTTATCAGCCCCAGCATTTT. Protein product: CASSQDRGYQPQHF.

Ten or more counts support this clonotype. The genes are TRBV24-1 and TRBJ2-1; weak D call: TRBD1 (5 bases). The CDR3 consists of 14 residues. Trimming took off 9 bases at V and 4 bases at J, with 15 bases between the two ends. Germline V gene sequence: CDR1 KGHDR, CDR2 SFDVKD. CDR3 sequence reads: CATEGAGKYNEQFF. Written as DNA, the CDR3 is TGTGCCACCGAAGGGGCAGGGAAATACAATGAGCAGTTCTTC.

V and J are TRBV7-9 and TRBJ2-3; TRBD2 might be the D (5 bases). V gave up 0 bases and J gave up 5 bases, with 9 bases separating them. The germline V gene encodes CDR1 SEHNR and CDR2 FQNEAQ (reference sequence). The CDR3 is 14 amino acids. This CDR3 reads CASSLARGGDTQYF. The CDR3 bases are TGTGCCAGCAGCTTAGCTCGCGGAGGAGATACGCAGTATTTT.